Listed below are T cell receptor beta chains from one sample, sequenced in a study of blood T cell repertoires in COVID-19. The repertoire was sequenced with immunoSEQ multiplex PCR; TCRdb's copy has only in-frame clones and lacks some. The sample consists of about 160,000 clones, 82% of them appearing once. Material: PBMCs or T cells enriched from blood (not recorded which). Receptors were obtained from a man aged 60 to 69 who had recovered from COVID-19. Each CDR3 is given with its conserved first and last residue. A D gene is named only where the DNA matches it firmly. Not all rows give a size; the values are once, few, many and, for expanded clones, a class.

TRBV5-1	16	TRBJ1-3	TRBD1	-	TGCGCCAGCAGCTGGGGACAGGGTCGCTCTGGAAACACCATATATTTT	CASSWGQGRSGNTIYF
TRBV7-9	13	TRBJ2-7	-	few	TGTGCCAGCAGCCCGGGCGGGTACTACGAGCAGTACTTC	CASSPGGYYEQYF
TRBV6-5	15	TRBJ1-6	-	-	TGTGCCAGCAGTTACTCGCCCCAGGTCCGCTCACCCCTCCACTTT	CASSYSPQVRSPLHF
TRBV12-5	14	TRBJ1-5	-	-	TGTGCTACTTCTACAGGGATAAGCAATCAGCCCCAGCATTTT	CATSTGISNQPQHF
TRBV5-1	18	TRBJ2-4	TRBD1	once	TGCGCCAGCAGCTTGGGGCCTGTGTACAGGGGGGCCAAAAACATTCAGTACTTC	CASSLGPVYRGAKNIQYF
TRBV6-5	14	TRBJ2-7	TRBD2	-	TGTGCCAGCAGCCGCGGGACTAGAGGCGGCGAGCAGTACTTC	CASSRGTRGGEQYF
TRBV18	13	TRBJ2-3	-	-	TGTGCCAGCTCACCACCGGGCGCGGATACGCAGTATTTT	CASSPPGADTQYF
TRBV19	18	TRBJ2-1	TRBD2	-	TGTGCCAGTAGCAGAATGGGGACTAGCGGGGGGGCCTACAATGAGCAGTTCTTC	CASSRMGTSGGAYNEQFF
TRBV19	17	TRBJ1-4	TRBD1	once	TGTGCCAGTAGTAGATACAGGGGGCTGGGAACTAATGAAAAACTGTTTTTT	CASSRYRGLGTNEKLFF
TRBV28	14	TRBJ1-6	TRBD1	once	TGTGCCACCTTACAGGGGGCAGCGAATTCACCCCTCCACTTT	CATLQGAANSPLHF
TRBV18	16	TRBJ2-2	TRBD1	-	TGTGCCAGCTCCGTAAGACAGGGACGGAACACCGGGGAGCTGTTTTTT	CASSVRQGRNTGELFF
TRBV5-8	16	TRBJ2-2	-	-	TGTGCCAGCAGCTTTTCGAGACAGACGAACACCGGGGAGCTGTTTTTT	CASSFSRQTNTGELFF
TRBV28	14	TRBJ2-4	-	-	TGTGCCAGTAGGAGGCTGGCCACCAAAAACATTCAGTACTTC	CASRRLATKNIQYF
TRBV5-6	16	TRBJ2-7	-	few	TGTGCCAGCAGCTTGGGAGGGTCCGGGAGAGGCTACGAGCAGTACTTC	CASSLGGSGRGYEQYF
TRBV9	15	TRBJ2-4	TRBD2	once	TGTGCCAGCAGCCCCATAGCGGGGGGCGGGGACATTCAGTACTTC	CASSPIAGGGDIQYF
TRBV7-9	15	TRBJ1-2	TRBD1	-	TGTGCCAGCAGCATGAACAGGGGGCTGGACTATGGCTACACCTTC	CASSMNRGLDYGYTF
TRBV19	18	TRBJ2-2	TRBD2	few	TGTGCCAGTAGTTTAGGGACTAGCGGGAGGGGGAACACCGGGGAGCTGTTTTTT	CASSLGTSGRGNTGELFF
TRBV11-2	18	TRBJ2-2	TRBD2	-	TGTGCCAGCAGCCAGAGGGGACTAGCGGGGGGGCTTAACGGGGAGCTGTTTTTT	CASSQRGLAGGLNGELFF
TRBV10-3	11	TRBJ2-1	-	-	TGTGCCATCACCTCGAGCGATGAGCAGTTCTTC	CAITSSDEQFF
TRBV6-5	14	TRBJ2-3	TRBD2	-	TGTGCCAGCGAAGCGGGAGTGGGCACAGATACGCAGTATTTT	CASEAGVGTDTQYF
TRBV15	16	TRBJ1-2	-	-	TGTGCCACCAGCAGAGGACAGGCCCAGCTCCCATTCGGCTACACCTTC	CATSRGQAQLPFGYTF
TRBV4-2	15	TRBJ1-5	-	-	TGTGCCAGCAGCCAAGAAGAGGGCTCCTCAGGGCCCCAGCATTTT	CASSQEEGSSGPQHF
TRBV15	14	TRBJ2-1	TRBD1	-	TGTGCCACCAGCAGGGGGACAGAGTACAATGAGCAGTTCTTC	CATSRGTEYNEQFF
TRBV14	13	TRBJ2-1	-	-	TGTGCCAGCAGCCCCAGCCGGGTTCATGAGCAGTTCTTC	CASSPSRVHEQFF
TRBV3-1/TRBV3-2	15	TRBJ2-2	TRBD1	-	TGTGCCAGCAGCCCCGGGACAGGGGGCTTCGGGGAGCTGTTTTTT	CASSPGTGGFGELFF
TRBV7-9	17	TRBJ2-5	-	-	TGTGCCAGCAGCTTAAAGTGGCCCATCCCCCCACAAGAGACCCAGTACTTC	CASSLKWPIPPQETQYF
TRBV19	16	TRBJ2-1	TRBD2	-	TGTGCCAGTAGTATAGCTGACGCGGGAGAGGGAAATGAGCAGTTCTTC	CASSIADAGEGNEQFF
TRBV28	14	TRBJ1-1	-	-	TGTGCCAGCAGTGCCGGGGGCGGGGGCGCTGAAGCTTTCTTT	CASSAGGGGAEAFF
TRBV28	16	TRBJ1-5	-	-	TGTGCCAGCAGTTTATGGCAGGGATCTAGCAATCAGCCCCAGCATTTT	CASSLWQGSSNQPQHF
TRBV28	15	TRBJ2-3	TRBD1	many	TGTGCCAGCGCCCCAGGGGGCGCGAGCGCAGATACGCAGTATTTT	CASAPGGASADTQYF
TRBV5-1	14	TRBJ1-4	-	-	TGCGCCAGCAGCTTAAGCAACCGGGATGAAAAACTGTTTTTT	CASSLSNRDEKLFF
TRBV2	13	TRBJ2-2	-	-	TGTGCCAAGCACTCTGGAGCGGGCGGGGAGCTGTTTTTT	CAKHSGAGGELFF
TRBV9	14	TRBJ2-3	-	-	TGTGCCAGCAGCGTAGGGGGTGGGAGAGATACGCAGTATTTT	CASSVGGGRDTQYF
TRBV4-1	18	TRBJ1-4	-	once	TGCGCCAGCAGCCAAGAGTTGGACAGTAACCCCTTTAATGAAAAACTGTTTTTT	CASSQELDSNPFNEKLFF
TRBV7-6	13	TRBJ2-7	TRBD1	-	TGTGCCAGCAGCAACGGACAGGGCTACGAGCAGTACTTC	CASSNGQGYEQYF
TRBV29-1	12	TRBJ1-2	-	once	TGCAGCGATCAGGACAGATACTCTGGCTACACCTTC	CSDQDRYSGYTF
TRBV6-5	15	TRBJ2-7	TRBD2	-	TGTGCCAGCAGTTACTCGCCGGGAGGGCCACACGAGCAGTACTTC	CASSYSPGGPHEQYF
TRBV12-3/TRBV12-4	12	TRBJ1-1	TRBD1	-	TGTGCCAGCAATGACAGGGTTACTAAAGCTTTCTTT	CASNDRVTKAFF
TRBV30	13	TRBJ1-5	TRBD1	-	TGTGCTTCGGAGACAGGGGCCAATCAGCCCCAGCATTTT	CASETGANQPQHF
TRBV28	15	TRBJ1-2	TRBD1	-	TGTGCCAGCAGTTTATTGGGACAGGGAGTAGAAGGCTACACCTTC	CASSLLGQGVEGYTF